This section outlines one T cell receptor beta chain sequence together with its context. This entry belongs to a study of blood T cell repertoires in COVID-19. Study information: COVID-19 samples collected from the United States, Italy and Spain covered acute and convalescent phases. The cDNA or gDNA used as material had been derived from T cells, B-cell-depleted T cells, or PBMCs.

CDR1 is SGHTA and CDR2 is FQGNSA in the germline V gene. V lost 6 bases, J lost 8 bases, and 12 bases stayed unmatched. The CDR3 loop spans 14 amino acids. As originally analysed: Amplifying reference gene primers gave estimates of nucleated cell counts. The assay was immunoSEQ multiplex PCR, and TCRdb's table has in-frame clones only and misses some. V, J and clone size were drawn from that table, and D and trimming were deduced from the DNA. The sample shows fewer than 200,000 clones, roughly 81% of them seen only once. The chain is built from TRBV7-2 and TRBJ1-2; the match to TRBD1 covers 7 bases. Sequencing was done on a sample of peripheral blood. The clonotype comes from a man in his forties with acute or convalescent COVID-19. The CDR3 protein is CASSFPRGKGGYTF. The CDR3 DNA reads as TGTGCCAGCAGTTTTCCCAGGGGGAAGGGAGGCTACACCTTC. The full variable domain, rest sourced from reference TRBV7-2 and TRBJ1-2, is GAGVSQSPSNKVTEKGKDVELRCDPISGHTALYWYRQSLGQGLEFLIYFQGNSAPDKSGLPSDRFSAERTGGSVSTLTIQRTQQEDSAVYLCASSFPRGKGGYTFGSGTRLTVV.